This T cell receptor beta chain was identified during a study of cytomegalovirus exposure and HLA in healthy donors. The CDR3 is made up of 14 amino acids. CDR1 and CDR2 (germline): MGHRA, YSYEKL. Trimming shortened V by 3 bases and J by 0 bases, and 8 bases separated the two germline ends. Libraries were prepared by immunoSEQ multiplex PCR; TCRdb keeps only in-frame clonotypes and omits some of them. The profile shows under 400,000 clones, 88% of them singletons. The chain links TRBV4-1 to TRBJ1-1; a possible D gene is TRBD1 (6 bases). This sequence originates from a man aged 25-45 years in good health and CMV-seronegative. The sample consisted of PBMCs. The DNA of the CDR3 is TGCGCCAGCAGCCAGGACAGCGTGAACACTGAAGCTTTCTTT. Translated: CASSQDSVNTEAFF.